Listed below are T cell receptor beta chains from one sample, sequenced in a study of T cell responses to AZD1222 COVID-19 vaccine. Repertoires were generated with immunoSEQ multiplex PCR, while TCRdb's copy carries only in-frame clones and drops some. The table has about 100,000 clones, 70% to 90% seen once. Sequenced material: peripheral blood, taken on day 0 of AZD1222 vaccination. These receptors all stem from an adult in good health. CDR3s include the opening cysteine and the closing phenylalanine or tryptophan. Fields, in order: V gene, J gene, D gene, clone size, CDR3 protein, CDR3 DNA. A D gene is named only where the DNA matches it firmly. Clone size is given for some rows only: seen once, a few or many times, or a class if the clone is expanded.

V gene: TRBV4-3
J gene: TRBJ1-4
D gene: TRBD1
clone size: -
CDR3 protein: CASSHLRGGTGVEKLFF
CDR3 DNA: TGCGCCAGCAGCCACCTCAGGGGGGGGACGGGAGTGGAAAAACTGTTTTTT

V gene: TRBV13
J gene: TRBJ1-2
D gene: TRBD1
clone size: -
CDR3 protein: CASSLAEAGGSYGYTF
CDR3 DNA: TGTGCCAGCAGCTTAGCAGAGGCAGGGGGGTCCTATGGCTACACCTTC

V gene: TRBV4-3
J gene: TRBJ1-4
D gene: -
clone size: once
CDR3 protein: CASSQDLGRNEKLFF
CDR3 DNA: TGCGCCAGCAGCCAAGATTTGGGGAGGAATGAAAAACTGTTTTTT

V gene: TRBV5-6
J gene: TRBJ2-5
D gene: TRBD2
clone size: once
CDR3 protein: CASSSAGGATQYF
CDR3 DNA: TGTGCCAGCAGTTCCGCGGGGGGGGCGACCCAGTACTTC

V gene: TRBV2
J gene: TRBJ1-5
D gene: -
clone size: -
CDR3 protein: CASSGTNQPQHF
CDR3 DNA: TGTGCCAGCAGTGGCACCAATCAGCCCCAGCATTTT

V gene: TRBV29-1
J gene: TRBJ1-1
D gene: -
clone size: -
CDR3 protein: CSVRIGEAFF
CDR3 DNA: TGCAGCGTTAGAATCGGTGAAGCTTTCTTT

V gene: TRBV6-5
J gene: TRBJ1-5
D gene: TRBD1
clone size: -
CDR3 protein: CASSTGTGVHQPQHF
CDR3 DNA: TGTGCCAGCAGTACGGGGACAGGGGTCCATCAGCCCCAGCATTTT

V gene: TRBV9
J gene: TRBJ1-6
D gene: TRBD1
clone size: -
CDR3 protein: CASSWTGGNSPLHF
CDR3 DNA: TGTGCCAGCAGCTGGACAGGGGGTAATTCACCCCTCCACTTT

V gene: TRBV14
J gene: TRBJ1-1
D gene: TRBD1
clone size: -
CDR3 protein: CASSFGQGNTEAFF
CDR3 DNA: TGTGCCAGCAGCTTTGGACAGGGTAACACTGAAGCTTTCTTT

V gene: TRBV7-3
J gene: TRBJ2-3
D gene: TRBD2
clone size: -
CDR3 protein: CASSPWEGRTDTQYF
CDR3 DNA: TGTGCCAGCAGCCCATGGGAGGGCCGCACAGATACGCAGTATTTT

V gene: TRBV5-1
J gene: TRBJ2-7
D gene: TRBD1
clone size: -
CDR3 protein: CASSFEQGNPYEQYF
CDR3 DNA: TGCGCCAGCAGCTTTGAACAGGGGAACCCCTACGAGCAGTACTTC

V gene: TRBV6-2/TRBV6-3
J gene: TRBJ1-2
D gene: -
clone size: -
CDR3 protein: CASTPGTELRDGYTF
CDR3 DNA: TGTGCCAGCACCCCAGGGACCGAACTTAGAGATGGCTACACCTTC

V gene: TRBV9
J gene: TRBJ1-4
D gene: -
clone size: -
CDR3 protein: CASSVRASNEKLFF
CDR3 DNA: TGTGCCAGCAGCGTCAGGGCAAGTAACGAAAAACTGTTTTTT

V gene: TRBV2
J gene: TRBJ2-1
D gene: -
clone size: -
CDR3 protein: CASGERLTEQFF
CDR3 DNA: TGTGCCAGCGGGGAAAGGCTTACGGAGCAGTTCTTC

V gene: TRBV10-3
J gene: TRBJ2-2
D gene: -
clone size: -
CDR3 protein: CATGGRQDTGELFF
CDR3 DNA: TGTGCCACAGGGGGGCGGCAAGACACCGGGGAGCTGTTTTTT

V gene: TRBV10-2
J gene: TRBJ1-4
D gene: -
clone size: -
CDR3 protein: CASKWGQRSNEKLFF
CDR3 DNA: TGCGCCAGCAAGTGGGGTCAGCGGTCTAATGAAAAACTGTTTTTT

V gene: TRBV9
J gene: TRBJ2-2
D gene: TRBD2
clone size: -
CDR3 protein: CASSDRRGGSNTGELFF
CDR3 DNA: TGTGCCAGCAGCGACCGACGGGGCGGGAGTAACACCGGGGAGCTGTTTTTT

V gene: TRBV24-1
J gene: TRBJ1-1
D gene: -
clone size: -
CDR3 protein: CATSDPDRPEAFF
CDR3 DNA: TGTGCCACCAGTGACCCCGACAGGCCTGAAGCTTTCTTT

V gene: TRBV29-1
J gene: TRBJ2-2
D gene: -
clone size: -
CDR3 protein: CSVGMTAATGELFF
CDR3 DNA: TGCAGCGTGGGGATGACAGCGGCGACCGGGGAGCTGTTTTTT

V gene: TRBV10-3
J gene: TRBJ1-2
D gene: -
clone size: -
CDR3 protein: CAITAQEGTYGYTF
CDR3 DNA: TGTGCCATAACCGCCCAGGAGGGAACCTATGGCTACACCTTC

V gene: TRBV6-5
J gene: TRBJ2-1
D gene: -
clone size: -
CDR3 protein: CASSPDWVPYNEQFF
CDR3 DNA: TGTGCCAGCAGCCCGGATTGGGTCCCCTACAATGAGCAGTTCTTC

V gene: TRBV15
J gene: TRBJ1-2
D gene: -
clone size: -
CDR3 protein: CATSREGYGYTF
CDR3 DNA: TGTGCCACCAGCAGGGAGGGATACGGCTACACCTTC

V gene: TRBV3-1/TRBV3-2
J gene: TRBJ1-1
D gene: -
clone size: -
CDR3 protein: CASSQVAGLTEAFF
CDR3 DNA: TGTGCCAGCAGCCAAGTAGCGGGGCTCACTGAAGCTTTCTTT

V gene: TRBV19
J gene: TRBJ1-4
D gene: -
clone size: -
CDR3 protein: CASSIPHKGDEKLFF
CDR3 DNA: TGTGCCAGTAGTATCCCTCATAAGGGGGATGAAAAACTGTTTTTT

V gene: TRBV6-5
J gene: TRBJ1-1
D gene: TRBD1
clone size: -
CDR3 protein: CASSFGTAAEAFF
CDR3 DNA: TGTGCCAGCAGTTTCGGGACAGCGGCCGAAGCTTTCTTT

V gene: TRBV4-1
J gene: TRBJ1-1
D gene: -
clone size: -
CDR3 protein: CASSQALRRGNTEAFF
CDR3 DNA: TGCGCCAGCAGCCAAGCCCTAAGGAGGGGGAACACTGAAGCTTTCTTT

V gene: TRBV12-5
J gene: TRBJ2-3
D gene: -
clone size: -
CDR3 protein: CASGLKPALNTQYF
CDR3 DNA: TGTGCTAGTGGTTTGAAGCCCGCCTTGAATACGCAGTATTTT

V gene: TRBV14
J gene: TRBJ2-5
D gene: TRBD2
clone size: -
CDR3 protein: CASSLGLAGVEETQYF
CDR3 DNA: TGTGCCAGCAGCCTGGGACTAGCGGGAGTGGAGGAGACCCAGTACTTC

V gene: TRBV2
J gene: TRBJ2-5
D gene: TRBD2
clone size: -
CDR3 protein: CASSEASGGIKKETQYF
CDR3 DNA: TGTGCCAGCAGTGAAGCTAGCGGGGGGATCAAAAAAGAGACCCAGTACTTC

V gene: TRBV6-5
J gene: TRBJ2-3
D gene: -
clone size: -
CDR3 protein: CASTRRGRGPDTQYF
CDR3 DNA: TGTGCCAGCACGAGGAGGGGGAGAGGGCCAGATACGCAGTATTTT

V gene: TRBV5-4
J gene: TRBJ2-1
D gene: -
clone size: -
CDR3 protein: CASSSRQAPYNEQFF
CDR3 DNA: TGTGCCAGCAGCTCTAGACAGGCCCCTTACAATGAGCAGTTCTTC

V gene: TRBV5-5
J gene: TRBJ2-2
D gene: -
clone size: -
CDR3 protein: CASTGSAGKGGELFF
CDR3 DNA: TGTGCCAGCACAGGGTCCGCCGGAAAAGGCGGGGAGCTGTTTTTT

V gene: TRBV10-3
J gene: TRBJ1-5
D gene: -
clone size: -
CDR3 protein: CAISGVGVEDQPQHF
CDR3 DNA: TGTGCCATCAGTGGGGTGGGGGTTGAAGATCAGCCCCAGCATTTT

V gene: TRBV29-1
J gene: TRBJ2-5
D gene: -
clone size: -
CDR3 protein: CSVGAAEETQYF
CDR3 DNA: TGCAGCGTTGGGGCCGCGGAAGAGACCCAGTACTTC

V gene: TRBV15
J gene: TRBJ2-1
D gene: TRBD2
clone size: -
CDR3 protein: CATSREGAGLTWNEQFF
CDR3 DNA: TGTGCCACCAGCAGAGAGGGAGCGGGATTAACTTGGAATGAGCAGTTCTTC

V gene: TRBV27
J gene: TRBJ1-2
D gene: -
clone size: -
CDR3 protein: CASSTRQANYGYTF
CDR3 DNA: TGTGCCAGCAGTACCCGACAGGCTAACTATGGCTACACCTTC

V gene: TRBV3-1/TRBV3-2
J gene: TRBJ2-3
D gene: TRBD2
clone size: -
CDR3 protein: CASSPGGGTDTQYF
CDR3 DNA: TGTGCCAGCAGCCCTGGGGGGGGAACAGATACGCAGTATTTT

V gene: TRBV7-2
J gene: TRBJ1-2
D gene: TRBD1
clone size: -
CDR3 protein: CASSLGTGHYGYTF
CDR3 DNA: TGTGCCAGCAGCTTAGGGACAGGGCACTATGGCTACACCTTC

V gene: TRBV5-1
J gene: TRBJ2-7
D gene: TRBD2
clone size: few
CDR3 protein: CASSFNSGAFDEQYF
CDR3 DNA: TGCGCCAGCAGCTTTAATAGCGGGGCATTCGACGAGCAGTACTTC

V gene: TRBV3-1/TRBV3-2
J gene: TRBJ1-5
D gene: -
clone size: -
CDR3 protein: CASSQGSGSNQPQHF
CDR3 DNA: TGTGCCAGCAGCCAAGGGAGCGGATCTAATCAGCCCCAGCATTTT

V gene: TRBV6-5
J gene: TRBJ1-6
D gene: TRBD1
clone size: -
CDR3 protein: CASSYGQGGDSPLHF
CDR3 DNA: TGTGCCAGCAGTTACGGACAGGGGGGGGACTCACCCCTCCACTTT

V gene: TRBV11-2
J gene: TRBJ2-7
D gene: -
clone size: -
CDR3 protein: CASRRLGGNEQYF
CDR3 DNA: TGTGCCAGCAGGCGACTCGGGGGCAACGAGCAGTACTTC

V gene: TRBV19
J gene: TRBJ2-1
D gene: -
clone size: -
CDR3 protein: CASTNFWAGANEQFF
CDR3 DNA: TGTGCCAGTACCAACTTCTGGGCGGGGGCCAATGAGCAGTTCTTC